This T cell receptor (beta chain) was recovered during a study of T cell responses to AZD1222 COVID-19 vaccine. Trimming left V 5 bases short and J 8 bases short, with 9 bases between. Germline assignment: CDR1 SEHNR and CDR2 FQNEAQ (reference sequence). This CDR3 is 11 amino acids long. Profiled with immunoSEQ multiplex PCR; TCRdb holds only in-frame clones, not every one. Here the sample spans hundreds of thousands of clones, around 93% being singletons. The J gene is TRBJ1-2, the V gene TRBV7-9; the D is unclear. The clonotype comes from an adult who received the AZD1222 COVID-19 vaccine. The starting material was peripheral blood, obtained 28 days after the second AZD1222 dose. In nucleotides, the CDR3 is TGTGCCAGCAGCCCCCAGGCGGGCTACACCTTC. Translation gives CASSPQAGYTF.